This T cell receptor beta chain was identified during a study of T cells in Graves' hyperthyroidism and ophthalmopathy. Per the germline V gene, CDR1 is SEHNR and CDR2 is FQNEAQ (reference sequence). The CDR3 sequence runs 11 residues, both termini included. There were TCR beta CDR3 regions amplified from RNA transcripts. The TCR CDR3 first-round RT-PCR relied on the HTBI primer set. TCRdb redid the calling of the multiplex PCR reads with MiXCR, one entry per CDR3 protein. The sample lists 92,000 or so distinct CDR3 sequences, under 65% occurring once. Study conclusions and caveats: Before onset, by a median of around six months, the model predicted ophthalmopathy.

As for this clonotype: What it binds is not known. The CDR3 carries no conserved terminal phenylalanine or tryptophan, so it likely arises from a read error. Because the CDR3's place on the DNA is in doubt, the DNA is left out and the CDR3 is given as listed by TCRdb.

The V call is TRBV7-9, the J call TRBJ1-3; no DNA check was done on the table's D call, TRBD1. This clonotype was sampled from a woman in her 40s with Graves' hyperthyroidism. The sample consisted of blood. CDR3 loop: CASSRTGGFNT.